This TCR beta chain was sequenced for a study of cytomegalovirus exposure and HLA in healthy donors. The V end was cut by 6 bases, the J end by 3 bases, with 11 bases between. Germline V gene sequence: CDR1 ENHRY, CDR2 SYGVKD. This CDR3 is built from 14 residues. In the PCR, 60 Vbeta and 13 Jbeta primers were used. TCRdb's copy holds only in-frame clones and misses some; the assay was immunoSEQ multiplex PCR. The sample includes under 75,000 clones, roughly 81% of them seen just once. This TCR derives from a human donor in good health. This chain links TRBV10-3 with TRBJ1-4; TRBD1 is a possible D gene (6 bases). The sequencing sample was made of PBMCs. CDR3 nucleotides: TGTGCCATCAGCGAGACAGGCTCTAATGAAAAACTGTTTTTT. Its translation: CAISETGSNEKLFF.